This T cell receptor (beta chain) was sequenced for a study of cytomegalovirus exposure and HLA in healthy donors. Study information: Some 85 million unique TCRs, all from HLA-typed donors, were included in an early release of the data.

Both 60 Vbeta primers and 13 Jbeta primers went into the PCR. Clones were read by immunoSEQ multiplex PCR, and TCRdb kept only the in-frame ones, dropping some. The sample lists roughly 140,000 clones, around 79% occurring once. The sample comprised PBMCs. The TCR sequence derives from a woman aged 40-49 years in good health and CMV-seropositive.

Written as DNA, the CDR3 is TGTGCCAGCAGCTTGACAGATTGGGGAACTGAAGCTTTCTTT. Protein product: CASSLTDWGTEAFF. The chain carries TRBV9 and TRBJ1-1; D may be TRBD1 (5 bases). The CDR3 runs 14 residues. Per the germline V gene, CDR1 is SGDLS and CDR2 is YYNGEE. V lost 4 bases and J lost 5, with 15 bases in between.